The 17 T cell receptor beta chains given below trace back to one sample, sequenced in a study of graft-versus-host responses after intestinal transplantation (dated by TCRdb to the early 2020s). The time point label corresponds to: cells obtained before transplantation from donor or recipient. The library came from the immunoSEQ multiplex PCR assay. TCRdb obtained this table from immuneACCESS and retained in-frame rearrangements with V and J assigned. These tables miss some clones; where compared with another copy, unresolved V genes account for less than half of the shortfall, and the remainder is unexplained. The sample table contains 110,000 to 150,000 clones; only one count was recorded for 80% to 95% of them. The leading ten clones occupy about 0.2% of the sample. No antigens are known for them. This specimen was unstimulated CD4+ T cells sorted from spleen or lymph node cells, taken before intestinal transplant. All receptors come from a human donor who received an intestinal transplant.

This clone was counted a single time. V is TRBV21-1 and J is TRBJ2-3; TRBD2, as called in the table, went unchecked against the DNA. TRBV21-1 corresponds to a pseudogene. The CDR3 is 16 residues long. CDR3 residues: CASSKTESPYTDTQYF. The DNA of the CDR3 is TGTGCCAGCAGCAAGACTGAGAGTCCCTACACAGATACGCAGTATTTT.

This clone occurred once. Other DNA sequences within the sample encode an identical CDR3. The chain recombines TRBV18 with TRBJ2-7, with D unclear. The V end lost 0 bases, the J end lost 3 bases, and 6 bases lay between the germline ends. CDR1 is KGHSH and CDR2 is LQKENI in the germline V gene. The CDR3 has 13 amino acids. The CDR3 loop reads CASSPPTGYEQYF. The CDR3 coding sequence is TGTGCCAGCTCACCACCGACGGGCTACGAGCAGTACTTC.

The CDR3 spells CAAQLGGRVYEQYF. In DNA, the CDR3 is TGTGCCGCCCAATTGGGCGGGAGGGTCTACGAGCAGTACTTC. This chain uses TRBV10-3 with TRBJ2-7; 9 bases line up with TRBD2. Germline CDR1 and CDR2: ENHRY and SYGVKD. The V gene end was trimmed by 11 bases and the J gene end by 3 bases; junction bases not matched to a gene: 11. The CDR3 has 14 residues.

The gene calls are TRBV20-1 and TRBJ1-1, with unresolved D. The CDR3 contains 11 residues. Trimming cost V 8 bases and J 1 base, with 8 bases left between them. Germline V gives CDR1 DFQATT, CDR2 SNEGSKA (reference sequence). DNA for the CDR3: TGCAGTTTCCCACGGAACACTGAAGCTTTCTTT. Its translation: CSFPRNTEAFF.

The chain uses TRBV25-1 and TRBJ2-5; 12 bases are shared with TRBD2. The length of the CDR3 is 18 residues. The ends lost 2 bases at V and 5 bases at J; junction bases unmatched: 12. The germline CDR1 and CDR2 sequences are MGHDK and SYGVNS. CDR3 DNA sequence: TGTGCCAGCAGTGAAACCACCGCTGGACTAGCGGGATTTGAGACCCAGTACTTC. This encodes CASSETTAGLAGFETQYF.

The chain joins TRBV6-6 to TRBJ2-1; 11 positions agree with TRBD2. Germline trimming cut 8 bases from V and 7 bases from J; bases unmatched to any gene: 4. Germline CDR1 reads MNHNY; CDR2 reads SVGAGI (reference sequence). The length of the CDR3 is 13 residues. The CDR3 sequence: CASRPSGGNEQFF. The CDR3, as DNA: TGTGCCAGCCGCCCTAGCGGGGGGAATGAGCAGTTCTTC.

The chain has TRBV5-6 and TRBJ2-7, with 7 bases that match TRBD2. Germline V lookup: CDR1 SGHDT, CDR2 YYEEEE. J gave up 7 bases and V 4 bases, and 14 bases lay outside the gene matches. The CDR3 totals 15 residues. The CDR3 loop is CASSLTGTTRQEQYF. CDR3 DNA: TGTGCCAGCAGCCTGACCGGGACTACCCGCCAGGAGCAGTACTTC.

The chain recombines TRBV10-1 with TRBJ2-3; D is uncertain. This CDR3 comprises 14 residues. Germline CDR1 reads WNHNN; CDR2 reads SYGVQD (reference sequence). Deletions cut 11 bases from V and 0 bases from J, with 15 bases between. In DNA form, the CDR3 reads TGCGCCGCAACCCCCTGTCCTAGCACAGATACGCAGTATTTT. Translated: CAATPCPSTDTQYF.

J is TRBJ1-3 and V is TRBV27; D is unresolved. V dropped 10 bases and J dropped 4 bases, with 11 bases sitting between them. Germline loops: CDR1 MNHEY, CDR2 SMNVEV (reference sequence). The CDR3 consists of 12 residues. The CDR3 DNA follows: TGTGCCACCGGAACTAGGGGAAACACCATATATTTT. Translated: CATGTRGNTIYF.

This rearrangement joins TRBV28 to TRBJ2-6; D is unresolved. Trimming left V 5 bases short and J 0 bases short, with 8 bases between. CDR3 length: 15 residues. Germline V lookup: CDR1 MDHEN, CDR2 SYDVKM. CDR3: CASSPDSSGANVLTF. CDR3 DNA: TGTGCCAGCAGTCCCGATTCCTCTGGGGCCAACGTCCTGACTTTC. The full variable domain, its missing parts supplied by reference TRBV28 and TRBJ2-6, is DVKVTQSSRYLVKRTGEKVFLECVQDMDHENMFWYRQDPGLGLRLIYFSYDVKMKEKGDIPEGYSVSREKKERFSLILESASTNQTSMYLCASSPDSSGANVLTFGAGSRLTVL.

The gene calls are TRBV18 and TRBJ2-3; D gene ambiguous. V lost 6 bases, J lost 0 bases, and 7 bases lay in between. The CDR3 covers 13 residues. CDR1 is KGHSH and CDR2 is LQKENI in the germline V gene. The CDR3 nucleotides are TGTGCCAGCTCGCCATCTAGCACAGATACGCAGTATTTT. It is translated as CASSPSSTDTQYF.

The rearrangement joins TRBV6-5 to TRBJ1-1, with D perhaps TRBD1 (6 bases). V dropped 3 bases and J dropped 3 bases, with 17 bases sitting between them. The CDR3 has 16 amino acids. Germline V gene lookup returns CDR1 MNHEY and CDR2 SVGAGI. CDR3 loop: CASSYTGGGRDTEAFF. In DNA, the CDR3 is TGTGCCAGCAGTTATACCGGTGGGGGCCGAGACACTGAAGCTTTCTTT.

About this clone: The same CDR3 arises from other DNA sequences in this sample as well. V usage is TRBV7-2 and J usage is TRBJ2-6, with TRBD1 as a possible D gene (6 bases). Trimming cost V 5 bases and J 0 bases, with 17 bases left between them. The CDR3 covers 18 residues. Germline V gene sequence: CDR1 SGHTA, CDR2 FQGNSA. CDR3 loop: CASSREPRDISGANVLTF. The CDR3 DNA is TGTGCCAGCAGCCGAGAACCCCGGGACATCTCTGGGGCCAACGTCCTGACTTTC.

Here the CDR3 DNA reads TGTGCCAGTAGTCGCCTGGACAGGGGCTCCTACGAGCAGTACTTC. Translating it yields CASSRLDRGSYEQYF. The rearrangement uses TRBV19 and TRBJ2-7; TRBD1 matches at 9 bases. V gave up 5 bases and J gave up 0 bases; unmatched junction bases: 5. Germline CDR1 and CDR2: LNHDA and SQIVND (reference sequence). The CDR3 covers 15 residues.

The chain links TRBV5-4 to TRBJ2-1; 7 bases agree with TRBD1. V dropped 1 base and J dropped 9; count of bases not matched to a gene: 4. There are 13 residues in the CDR3. Germline V gene lookup returns CDR1 SGHNT and CDR2 YYREEE (reference sequence). Here the CDR3 reads CASSLTGAAEQFF. CDR3 nucleotides: TGTGCCAGCAGCTTGACAGGGGCGGCTGAGCAGTTCTTC. Filled out from reference TRBV5-4 and TRBJ2-1, the complete variable domain reads ETGVTQSPTHLIKTRGQQVTLRCSSQSGHNTVSWYQQALGQGPQFIFQYYREEENGRGNFPPRFSGLQFPNYSSELNVNALELDDSALYLCASSLTGAAEQFFGPGTRLTVL.

This clone was observed once. The chain recombines TRBV9 with TRBJ2-5; tentatively, D is TRBD1 (6 bases). The CDR3 has 13 amino acids. Trimming took 3 bases from V and 5 from J, leaving 11 bases between them. Germline CDR1 is SGDLS and CDR2 is YYNGEE. The CDR3 region has the DNA TGTGCCAGCAGCGAACAGGGTTTGGAGACCCAGTACTTC. Protein product: CASSEQGLETQYF.

The genes are TRBV5-4 and TRBJ2-7; 7 bases align to TRBD2. Germline CDR1 and CDR2: SGHNT and YYREEE (reference sequence). The V and J ends lost 0 bases and 0 bases, in that order; junction bases with no gene match: 9. CDR3 length equals 17 residues. This CDR3 reads CASSLASGSGLSYEQYF. The CDR3 nucleotides are TGTGCCAGCAGCTTGGCCAGTGGTAGCGGGCTCTCCTACGAGCAGTACTTC. Full variable domain (missing parts from reference TRBV5-4 and TRBJ2-7): ETGVTQSPTHLIKTRGQQVTLRCSSQSGHNTVSWYQQALGQGPQFIFQYYREEENGRGNFPPRFSGLQFPNYSSELNVNALELDDSALYLCASSLASGSGLSYEQYFGPGTRLTVT.